The subject of this entry is one T cell receptor (beta chain). Its cognate antigen has yet to be identified. The sample holds no much larger clone one base away, and base qualities are not on file. Receptor amplification or capture employed multiplex PCR. The sequencer listed for this sample is Illumina HiSeq 4000. CDR3 regions were amplified by Arm-PCR with iRepertoire HTBI primers to construct TCR beta libraries. PCR products were gel purified before sequencing. As for the authors' bioinformatics: Gene usage analysis of CDR3 amino acid clonotypes used the 50 to 70 TRBV and about 14 TRBJ segments found across samples. COPE and FqMerger were used to merge the filtered high-quality paired reads into contigs. BLAST was used to align contigs to the IMGT TRBV, TRBD and TRBJ reference genes, and CDR3 was defined following IMGT. Clonotypes above 0.1% frequency were classified as highly expanded clones. Shannon entropy served as the measure of repertoire diversity, while the Gini coefficient captured V-J evenness. Public clonotypes were defined as clonotypes shared by more than one individual. TCRdb trimmed public reads at Q25 via fastp, called clones via MiXCR and kept in-frame beta chains. A single entry per CDR3 protein holds the most common genes and DNA from its merged rows. These V and J calls derive from TCRdb rather than the authors' analysis. The sample records almost 350,000 distinct CDR3 sequences, about 20% of which are singletons. About 29% of the sample is in the top ten clones.

This sample stems from a study of regulatory T cells in long-lasting Graves disease listed by TCRdb under 2021. At the level of the whole study: Persistent Graves' disease was defined as persistently positive TSH receptor autoantibodies together with antithyroid drug treatment for over 5 years. This study used TCR sequencing and RNA sequencing of peripheral blood to compare persistent Graves' disease patients against newly diagnosed Graves' disease patients. The study took place in China and was registered as a clinical trial. A total of some 33 samples were covered by TCR sequencing, comprising approximately 13 persistent and about 20 newly diagnosed Graves' disease patients. Persistent Graves' disease patients in the clinical cohort had taken antithyroid drugs for about 10.3 years on average.

Overall study results and their limits: Compared with newly diagnosed patients, persistent Graves' disease patients had lower TCR Shannon entropy and fewer highly expanded clones, which suggests clonal expansion. A larger number of public clonotypes was shared among persistent patients (around 3,000) than among newly diagnosed patients (approximately 930). Preferential use of TRBV28, TRBJ1-2 and TRBJ2-5 was observed in persistent disease, whereas TRBV20-1 and TRBJ2-1 were favored in newly diagnosed disease. The authors noted that the small sample size was a limitation that may lower accuracy. Peripheral blood alone was examined, since thyroid tissue, which constituted the primary lesion, could not be accessed. Sequencing and analysis were limited to the TCR beta chain.

Including cysteine and phenylalanine, the CDR3 has 13 amino acids. Left in the record is the CDR3 DNA by itself, 39 bases read in frame from the first base. As encoded in the germline V gene (reference sequence), CDR1 is GTSNPN while CDR2 is SVGIG. V lost 0 bases and J lost 6 bases; the stretch between them is 9 bases long. Interpreted using the paper, the time point label stands for: persistent/refractory GD, antithyroid drugs over 5 years with positive TRAb. For both TCR sequencing and RNA sequencing, RNA was extracted from PBMCs in TRIzol. Graves' disease was diagnosed according to American Thyroid Association guidelines. The patients came from an endocrinology department in Xi'an, China. Each patient gave around 9 milliliters of peripheral blood, collected in an EDTA anticoagulant tube. PBMCs were isolated by Ficoll Paque Plus density gradient separation without further T cell sorting. An Agilent 2100 Bioanalyzer and agarose gel were used to check RNA quality, while a NanoDrop 2000 measured RNA concentration.

The sample consisted of peripheral blood mononuclear cells (PBMCs), taken when the disease was refractory, from a patient treated with antithyroid drugs. The chain joins TRBV30 to TRBJ1-3, with an unclear D gene assignment. This TCR was recovered from a female donor with Graves disease. In nucleotide form, the sequence is TGTGCCTGGAGTGTACGAGTGAAAAACACCATATATTTT. This is translated as CAWSVRVKNTIYF.